A single sample gave rise to the 29 T cell receptor beta chains below, sequenced in a study of early T cells in non-severe SARS-CoV-2 infection. Each CDR3 protein is one row after TCRdb ran MiXCR on the 5' RACE reads. The sample has more than 65,000 distinct CDR3 sequences; around 12% are singletons. Source material: whole blood. Receptor source: an adult who was a healthcare worker with PCR-confirmed SARS-CoV-2 infection or an uninfected control (not recorded which).

The table lists this clonotype with many counts. The rearrangement uses TRBV18 and TRBJ1-1, with 7 bases aligning to TRBD1. The CDR3 spans 14 residues. Germline-derived CDR1 and CDR2 are KGHSH and LQKENI. The J segment lost 6 bases and the V segment lost 2 bases, leaving 6 bases of the junction unmatched. The CDR3 DNA follows: TGTGCCAGCTCACCAGAGGGGGCCGTGGCTGAAGCTTTCTTT. Its protein is CASSPEGAVAEAFF. The variable domain in full, completed from reference TRBV18 and TRBJ1-1, reads NAGVMQNPRHLVRRRGQEARLRCSPMKGHSHVYWYRQLPEEGLKFMVYLQKENIIDESGMPKERFSAEFPKEGPSILRIQQVVRGDSAAYFCASSPEGAVAEAFFGQGTRLTVV.

The table lists this clonotype with many counts. The rearrangement links TRBV6-1 to TRBJ2-7; possible D gene TRBD2, 6 bases. Trimming took off 1 base at V and 7 bases at J, with 17 bases between the two ends. There are 15 residues in the CDR3. Germline values: CDR1 MNHNS, CDR2 SASEGT. This CDR3 reads CASSEVGAAGREQYF. Written as DNA, the CDR3 is TGTGCCAGCAGTGAAGTCGGCGCAGCGGGTAGGGAGCAGTACTTC.

This clonotype has at least ten counts. V gene TRBV29-1 combines with J gene TRBJ2-1; D may be TRBD2 (6 bases). The CDR3 sequence is 13 residues long. The V end lost 2 bases, the J end lost 7 bases, and 12 bases lay between the germline ends. CDR1 is SQVTM, CDR2 ANQGSEA, per germline. The CDR3 is CSVESRGGNEQFF. CDR3 in DNA: TGCAGCGTTGAATCGCGGGGAGGTAATGAGCAGTTCTTC.

The V and J genes are TRBV11-2 and TRBJ1-1; 8 bases align to TRBD1. This CDR3 comprises 15 residues. Germline V gene lookup returns CDR1 SGHAT and CDR2 FQNNGV. V was pared by 5 bases and J by 11 bases, with 16 bases of the junction left unmatched. CDR3 in amino acids: CASSVPPGQGLAAFF. CDR3 nucleotides: TGTGCCAGCAGCGTCCCCCCTGGACAGGGTTTGGCCGCTTTCTTT. The variable domain in full, with the rest retrieved from reference TRBV11-2 and TRBJ1-1, is EAGVAQSPRYKIIEKRQSVAFWCNPISGHATLYWYQQILGQGPKLLIQFQNNGVVDDSQLPKDRFSAERLKGVDSTLKIQPAKLEDSAVYLCASSVPPGQGLAAFFGQGTRLTVV.

This clonotype has a count of ten or more. J is TRBJ2-1 and V is TRBV6-4; the match to TRBD2 covers 12 bases. The CDR3 is 15 residues long. V dropped 0 bases and J dropped 8; count of bases not matched to a gene: 2. Germline loops: CDR1 MRHNA, CDR2 SNTAGT. The CDR3 is CASSDSTSGGHEQFF. CDR3 coding DNA: TGTGCCAGCAGTGACTCGACTAGCGGGGGACATGAGCAGTTCTTC.

This clonotype was seen repeatedly, ten times or more. The V and J genes are TRBV7-2 and TRBJ2-3, with TRBD2 matching 12 bases. Looked up from germline, CDR1 is SGHTA and CDR2 is FQGNSA. V shed 5 bases and J 1 base; nucleotides not matched to a gene: 4. This CDR3 is built from 16 residues. The CDR3 coding sequence is TGTGCCAGCAGCAGGGGACTAGCGGGTCGCACAGATACGCAGTATTTT. It codes for CASSRGLAGRTDTQYF.

This clonotype occurred many times. The CDR3 here is CASSLQMGQNNEQFF. CDR3 nucleotide sequence: TGTGCCAGCAGCCTCCAAATGGGACAGAACAATGAGCAGTTCTTC. This chain links TRBV7-6 with TRBJ2-1; 7 bases match TRBD1. With V trimmed by 5 bases and J by 5 bases, 9 bases remained unmatched. Germline V gene data show CDR1 as SGHVS and CDR2 as FNYEAQ. This CDR3 has 15 residues.

This clonotype was seen many times. V gene TRBV20-1 combines with J gene TRBJ2-3; TRBD2 matches at 7 bases. The CDR3 extends over 16 amino acids. Germline CDR1 DFQATT, CDR2 SNEGSKA (reference sequence). The trim removed 0 bases at V and 3 bases at J, leaving 9 bases unmatched. The CDR3: CSARDPRGRGTDTQYF. CDR3 nucleotides: TGCAGTGCTAGAGATCCCCGCGGGAGAGGTACAGATACGCAGTATTTT.

This clonotype was counted many times. In nucleotides, the CDR3 is TGTGCCATCAGTGAGTCTTTTAGGACTAGCGGACCTTACGAGCAGTACTTC. Amino acids: CAISESFRTSGPYEQYF. This chain uses TRBV10-3 with TRBJ2-7, with 10 bases fitting TRBD2. With V trimmed by 0 bases and J by 4 bases, 9 bases remained unmatched. CDR1 is ENHRY, CDR2 SYGVKD, per germline. This CDR3 contains 17 residues.

This clonotype was observed at least ten times. This chain uses TRBV29-1 with TRBJ1-2; D perhaps matches TRBD1 (5 bases). CDR1 is SQVTM and CDR2 is ANQGSEA in the germline V gene. This CDR3 region has 13 residues. Trimming stripped 2 bases from V and 3 bases from J, with 10 bases between. In nucleotides, the CDR3 is TGCAGCGTTGAAACCGGGACGGACTATGGCTACACCTTC. Its translation is CSVETGTDYGYTF.

V and J are TRBV7-2 and TRBJ2-1; the D gene is possibly TRBD1 (6 bases). CDR1 and CDR2 from the germline V gene are SGHTA and FQGNSA. This CDR3 has 14 amino acids. V dropped 5 bases and J dropped 6 bases, with 14 bases sitting between them. The CDR3 is CASSRHRDINEQFF. The CDR3 DNA reads TGTGCCAGCAGCCGTCACCGGGACATCAATGAGCAGTTCTTC.

This clonotype was seen at least ten times. The gene calls are TRBV20-1 and TRBJ2-3, with D tentatively TRBD2 (6 bases). Germline V gives CDR1 DFQATT, CDR2 SNEGSKA (reference sequence). This CDR3 comprises 13 residues. Trimming cost V 0 bases and J 8 bases, with 12 bases left between them. The CDR3 here is CSARDRVGGTQYF. The CDR3 DNA follows: TGCAGTGCTAGAGATAGGGTCGGGGGTACGCAGTATTTT.

The chain is built from TRBV7-2 and TRBJ1-6; D not certain. V lost 5 bases, J lost 7 bases, and 15 bases lay in between. The CDR3 runs to 15 residues. Germline lookup yields CDR1 SGHTA and CDR2 FQGNSA. The DNA of the CDR3 is TGTGCCAGCAGCCCATGGAGGACGGAAAATTCACCCCTCCACTTT. Translating it yields CASSPWRTENSPLHF. Using reference TRBV7-2 and TRBJ1-6 for the parts outside the CDR3, the full variable domain is GAGVSQSPSNKVTEKGKDVELRCDPISGHTALYWYRQSLGQGLEFLIYFQGNSAPDKSGLPSDRFSAERTGGSVSTLTIQRTQQEDSAVYLCASSPWRTENSPLHFGNGTRLTVT.

V is TRBV5-1 and J is TRBJ2-1; 7 bases fit TRBD1. CDR1 is SGHRS and CDR2 is YFSETQ in the germline V gene. V was clipped by 0 bases and J by 6 bases; unmatched bases: 6. The CDR3 consists of 15 residues. The CDR3 region has the DNA TGCGCCAGCAGCTTGGTGTCAGGGGGTGGCAATGAGCAGTTCTTC. It is translated as CASSLVSGGGNEQFF.

Only a few counts were recorded for this clonotype. The gene calls are TRBV25-1 and TRBJ2-7; 10 positions agree with TRBD2. The germline CDR1 and CDR2 sequences are MGHDK and SYGVNS. The CDR3 has 15 residues. Trimming removed 4 bases from V and 6 bases from J; junction bases left unmatched: 9. The CDR3 bases are TGTGCCAGCAGTGCTTACATAGCGGGAGGATTCGAGCAGTACTTC. Amino acids: CASSAYIAGGFEQYF.

In its sample, this clonotype was seen many times. This sequence joins TRBV13 and TRBJ2-7; D is ambiguous. The CDR3 length is 13 residues. From germline, CDR1 is PRHDT and CDR2 FYEKMQ (reference sequence). V lost 5 bases and J 2 bases, leaving 10 bases between the germline ends. CDR3 DNA: TGTGCCAGCAGCCCTAAAATTGCCTACGAGCAGTACTTC. It yields the protein CASSPKIAYEQYF.

This clonotype was detected many times. The chain links TRBV19 to TRBJ2-7; D possibly corresponds to TRBD1 (5 bases). Trimming stripped 8 bases from V and 2 bases from J, with 19 bases between. The length of the CDR3 is 15 residues. Looked up from germline, CDR1 is LNHDA and CDR2 is SQIVND (reference sequence). This CDR3 reads CASQPGFAPTYEQYF. DNA of the CDR3: TGTGCCAGTCAGCCAGGGTTCGCGCCTACCTACGAGCAGTACTTC. Using reference TRBV19 and TRBJ2-7 for the parts outside the CDR3, the full variable domain is DGGITQSPKYLFRKEGQNVTLSCEQNLNHDAMYWYRQDPGQGLRLIYYSQIVNDFQKGDIAEGYSVSREKKESFPLTVTSAQKNPTAFYLCASQPGFAPTYEQYFGPGTRLTVT.

The J gene is TRBJ1-1, the V gene TRBV28; TRBD1 agrees at 10 bases. Germline CDR1 is MDHEN and CDR2 is SYDVKM. The CDR3 extends over 19 amino acids. J gave up 3 bases and V 7 bases, and 20 bases lay outside the gene matches. In DNA form, the CDR3 reads TGTGCCAGCAATGGTTTCGCTGATTGGACAGGGGGAGTTGACACTGAAGCTTTCTTT. Its protein product is CASNGFADWTGGVDTEAFF.

This clonotype was recorded many times. V and J are TRBV12-3 or TRBV12-4 and TRBJ2-7; 9 nucleotides match TRBD1. The CDR3 spans 14 residues. J lost 5 bases, V lost 5 bases, and 7 bases had no gene match. CDR3 sequence: CASSRGQGRDEQYF. CDR3 nucleotide sequence: TGTGCCAGCAGTCGGGGACAGGGCCGGGACGAGCAGTACTTC.

This clonotype was picked up many times. The chain joins TRBV2 to TRBJ2-7; either TRBD1 or TRBD2 may supply D (5 bases each). The CDR3 totals 12 residues. Trimming cost V 6 bases and J 7 bases, with 13 bases left between them. Germline V gives CDR1 SNHLY, CDR2 FYNNEI. The CDR3 region has the DNA TGTGCCAGCAGACAAGGGGCGGGTGAGCAGTACTTC. Amino acids: CASRQGAGEQYF.

The rearrangement joins TRBV6-2 or TRBV6-3 to TRBJ2-7, with D perhaps given as TRBD1 or TRBD2 (5 bases each). Germline CDR1 is MNHEY and CDR2 is SVGEGT. The CDR3 extends over 13 amino acids. V was trimmed by 10 bases and J by 3 bases, leaving 16 bases between them. CDR3 residues: CAIRGPSHYEQYF. CDR3 DNA sequence: TGTGCCATAAGGGGACCTTCCCACTACGAGCAGTACTTC.

This chain joins TRBV29-1 and TRBJ1-1; D remains ambiguous. The CDR3 is 14 amino acids. Germline V lookup: CDR1 SQVTM, CDR2 ANQGSEA. V was pared by 3 bases and J by 0 bases, with 11 bases between. The DNA of the CDR3 is TGCAGCGTTGATAGGGTTGGGATGAACACTGAAGCTTTCTTT. This translates into CSVDRVGMNTEAFF.

The sample holds many counts of this clonotype. The chain employs TRBV29-1 and TRBJ1-1; TRBD1 agrees at 9 bases. CDR1 is SQVTM and CDR2 is ANQGSEA in the germline V gene. The junction had 12 bases not matched to a gene; V was cut back by 7 bases and J by 12 bases. The length of the CDR3 is 12 residues. The CDR3 DNA follows: TGCAGCGCCACGGGACAGGGAAGAAAAACTTTCTTT. Its translation is CSATGQGRKTFF.

At least ten counts were recorded for this clonotype. In DNA form, the CDR3 reads TGTGCCAGCAGGGAGAGTGACACTGAAGCTTTCTTT. Its translation: CASRESDTEAFF. The gene calls are TRBV2 and TRBJ1-1; no clear D. Per the germline V gene, CDR1 is SNHLY and CDR2 is FYNNEI. V was shortened by 6 bases and J by 3 bases, with 8 bases between the two germline ends. This CDR3 region has 12 residues.

The table lists this clonotype with many counts. The rearrangement uses TRBV7-9 and TRBJ2-1; no reliable D call. CDR3 length: 13 amino acids. The V gene lost 1 base and the J gene lost 10 bases, with 11 bases spanning the gap. Germline loops: CDR1 SEHNR, CDR2 FQNEAQ (reference sequence). CDR3 residues: CASSLVELREQFF. CDR3 nucleotides: TGTGCCAGCAGCTTAGTAGAGTTAAGGGAGCAGTTCTTC.

This clonotype has ten or more counts. The chain links TRBV2 to TRBJ2-7; 12 bases line up with TRBD2. Losses at the gene ends were 3 bases for V and 3 bases for J; bases not matched to a gene: 9. The CDR3 runs to 17 residues. Germline-derived CDR1 and CDR2 are SNHLY and FYNNEI. This CDR3 is CASSDSTSGGLSYEQYF. In DNA form, the CDR3 reads TGTGCCAGCAGTGACTCCACTAGCGGGGGGCTTAGCTACGAGCAGTACTTC.

This clonotype was seen a handful of times. This chain joins TRBV18 and TRBJ1-1; the D gene is possibly TRBD1 (6 bases). Germline V gives CDR1 KGHSH, CDR2 LQKENI. Trimming shortened V by 2 bases and J by 0 bases, and 13 bases separated the two germline ends. This CDR3 is 16 amino acids long. The CDR3 DNA reads as TGTGCCAGCTCACCAACAGGGAGACTAATGAACACTGAAGCTTTCTTT. This sequence encodes CASSPTGRLMNTEAFF.

This clonotype was counted a few times. One end of the junction fails to match germline, which may point to a read error. The V gene is TRBV6-6, the J gene TRBJ2-1; D is ambiguous. The CDR3 consists of 14 residues. Germline-derived CDR1 and CDR2 are MNHNY and SVGAGI (reference sequence). The CDR3 is CVSWTNPPNNEQFF. CDR3 in DNA: TGTGTCAGCTGGACCAACCCCCCCAACAATGAGCAGTTCTTC.

This clonotype was seen repeatedly, ten times or more. The V call is TRBV11-2, the J call TRBJ2-1; D is undetermined. The germline gives CDR1 SGHAT, CDR2 FQNNGV. V shed 5 bases and J shed 8 bases, with 7 bases lying between them. The CDR3 extends over 11 amino acids. DNA for the CDR3: TGTGCCAGCAGCCCGTGGGATGAGCAGTTCTTC. Protein product: CASSPWDEQFF.